This T cell receptor beta chain was captured by sequencing in a study of OX40 agonist ivuxolimab in advanced cancers. The overall study: Subjects had a mean age of about 57 years, with a range of about 23 to 79; 82.7% were male.

Patients with a history of autoimmune disease or on systemic immunosuppression were excluded. The assay was immunoSEQ multiplex PCR, and TCRdb's table has in-frame clones only and misses some. The table lists roughly 80,000 clones, 75% to 90% of them singletons. The CDR3 is 18 residues long. The ends were cut back, 7 bases at V and 7 bases at J, with 30 bases in the middle. Per the germline V gene, CDR1 is SGHRS and CDR2 is YFSETQ. The source is an adult with an advanced solid tumor such as melanoma, head and neck, liver or kidney cancer. The rearrangement joins TRBV5-1 to TRBJ2-1; perhaps D is TRBD1 or TRBD2 (5 bases each). The specimen was CD4+ or CD8+ T cells sorted from blood, collected in a trial of the OX40 agonist ivuxolimab. The DNA for the CDR3 is TGCGCCAGCCGCGCATGGGGGTGGGGTAGCTTCTCGTATAATGAGCAGTTCTTC. Translated, it gives CASRAWGWGSFSYNEQFF.